The sequence of this T cell receptor beta chain was determined in a study of post-analysis software for immune sequencing data. General study findings and limits: With TRBV5-6, TRBV5-1 and TRBV20-1 included, a handful of TRBV segments were more frequent in patients than in controls. Under the F measure, samples that were prepared in one batch clustered strongly together. Compared against controls, patients with multiple sclerosis displayed significantly lower normalized Chao1 diversity.

Germline CDR1 and CDR2: SQVTM and ANQGSEA. This CDR3 contains 11 residues. The trim removed 7 bases at V and 5 bases at J, leaving 3 bases unmatched. There are many counts of this clonotype. Its cognate antigen is unknown. TCR beta cDNA libraries had unique molecular identifiers. About 500,000 cDNA molecules were obtained per 1 to 10 million input T cells. From the PCR reads, TCRdb called clonotypes with MiXCR, one entry per CDR3 protein. The sample comprises some 690,000 distinct CDR3 sequences, around 27% of which are singletons, and more than 0.45% rests with the top ten. The chain recombines TRBV29-1 with TRBJ2-5; 8 bases map to TRBD1. The source is a girl aged 5 to 17 with multiple sclerosis. The specimen was blood. The CDR3 nucleotides are TGCAGCGCAACAGGGGGGGAGACCCAGTACTTC. As protein: CSATGGETQYF.